Below, 3 T cell receptor beta chains from the same sample are listed, as sequenced in a study of cytotoxic CD8 clonotypes in ibrutinib-treated CLL. The repertoire was sequenced with immunoSEQ multiplex PCR; TCRdb's copy has only in-frame clones and lacks some. This table holds about 140,000 clones, approximately 90% found once. The material sequenced was PBMCs, taken after 12 months of ibrutinib treatment. The receptor set was obtained from a human donor with chronic lymphocytic leukemia.

The V and J genes are TRBV4-2 and TRBJ1-5; D not certain. The V end was cut by 2 bases, the J end by 4 bases, with 9 bases between. CDR3 length: 14 residues. Germline V gene sequence: CDR1 LGHNA, CDR2 YNFKEQ. The CDR3 here is CASSQMTGNQPQHF. The CDR3 DNA sequence: TGTGCCAGCAGCCAAATGACTGGAAATCAGCCCCAGCATTTT.

In DNA, the CDR3 is TGTGCCAGCAGCTGGGGGGGAAGAACTCTTCAGCCCCAGCATTTT. Translated, it gives CASSWGGRTLQPQHF. The V call is TRBV27, the J call TRBJ1-5; the D gene is possibly TRBD1 (5 bases). Germline CDR1 MNHEY, CDR2 SMNVEV (reference sequence). V gave up 6 bases and J gave up 6 bases, with 18 bases separating them. This CDR3 comprises 15 residues.

This chain connects TRBV2 to TRBJ2-7; D is possibly TRBD1 or TRBD2 (5 bases each). Trimming stripped 4 bases from V and 2 bases from J, with 9 bases between. CDR3 size: 13 residues. The germline V gene encodes CDR1 SNHLY and CDR2 FYNNEI. CDR3 sequence reads: CASSARDAYEQYF. CDR3 nucleotides: TGTGCCAGCAGTGCCAGGGACGCCTACGAGCAGTACTTC.